This entry is about one T cell receptor beta chain. Its antigen remains unidentified. This sample was taken from a study of cytomegalovirus exposure and HLA in healthy donors. Overall study: Tens of millions of unique TCRs from HLA-typed donors were held in an early release of data. Findings of the study overall: In a later analysis, HLA-associated TCR beta chains were more clonally expanded than equally common others. Later on, an analysis found that several of the most significant clusters appeared to be linked to common viral pathogens, which included parvovirus B19.

Donors were nominally healthy when sampled, though unrecorded immune exposures were likely. The PCR contained 60 Vbeta and 13 Jbeta primers. Libraries were prepared by immunoSEQ multiplex PCR; TCRdb keeps only in-frame clonotypes and omits some of them. Its clone listing holds some 120,000 clones. Germline values: CDR1 SGHRS, CDR2 YFSETQ. There are 16 residues in the CDR3. The V and J ends lost 4 bases and 2 bases, in that order; junction bases with no gene match: 8. This receptor was obtained from a woman in her sixties in good health and CMV-seronegative. This sequence joins TRBV5-1 and TRBJ1-1, with 10 bases matching TRBD1. Sequences were obtained from PBMCs. The CDR3 is CASSPGTGALNTEAFF. The CDR3 bases are TGCGCCAGCAGCCCGGGGACAGGGGCACTAAACACTGAAGCTTTCTTT.